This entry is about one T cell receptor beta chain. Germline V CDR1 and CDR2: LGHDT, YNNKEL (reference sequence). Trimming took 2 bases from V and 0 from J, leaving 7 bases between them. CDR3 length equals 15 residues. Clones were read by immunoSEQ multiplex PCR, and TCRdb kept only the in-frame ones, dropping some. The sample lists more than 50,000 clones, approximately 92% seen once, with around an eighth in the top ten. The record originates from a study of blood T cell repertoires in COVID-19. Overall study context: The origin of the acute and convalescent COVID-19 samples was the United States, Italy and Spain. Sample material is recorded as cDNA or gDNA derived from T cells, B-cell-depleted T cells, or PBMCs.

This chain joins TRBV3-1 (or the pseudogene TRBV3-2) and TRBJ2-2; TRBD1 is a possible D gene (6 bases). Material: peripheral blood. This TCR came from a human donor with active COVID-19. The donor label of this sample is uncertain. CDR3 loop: CASSQRTANTGELFF. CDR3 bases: TGTGCCAGCAGCCAAAGGACAGCGAACACCGGGGAGCTGTTTTTT.